These T cell receptor beta chains were read from a single sample in a study of blood T cell repertoires in COVID-19. TCRdb keeps only in-frame clones here, not all; method: immunoSEQ multiplex PCR. The repertoire holds some 120,000 clones, with approximately 80% as singletons. Input material: peripheral blood. Every receptor here comes from a man at least 80 years old with acute or convalescent COVID-19. The CDR3 runs from the conserved cysteine through the conserved F or W. The D gene is left open where the match is weak. Rows may omit the clone size; those that give it use once, few, many or a size class.

CASSIHGLAVQDTQYF	TGTGCCAGCAGCATCCACGGGCTAGCGGTCCAAGATACGCAGTATTTT	TRBV7-2	.	TRBD2	TRBJ2-3
CASSVDKYNEQFF	TGTGCCAGCAGCGTAGACAAGTACAATGAGCAGTTCTTC	TRBV9	.	.	TRBJ2-1
CSASDGAVQNQPQHF	TGCAGTGCTAGTGATGGGGCTGTCCAGAATCAGCCCCAGCATTTT	TRBV20-1	once	.	TRBJ1-5
CASSLSGGYQPQHF	TGTGCCAGCAGCTTATCAGGGGGCTACCAGCCCCAGCATTTT	TRBV7-9	few	TRBD1	TRBJ1-5
CAISVTSGPGELFF	TGTGCCATCAGTGTCACTAGCGGTCCGGGGGAGCTGTTTTTT	TRBV10-3	many	TRBD2	TRBJ2-2
CASRRQGEVTEAFF	TGTGCCAGCAGGCGACAGGGGGAGGTGACTGAAGCTTTCTTT	TRBV7-2	few	TRBD1	TRBJ1-1
CASSPRTGERNSPLHF	TGTGCCAGCAGCCCAAGGACAGGGGAGAGAAATTCACCCCTCCACTTT	TRBV7-2	few	TRBD1	TRBJ1-6
CASVPAQQETQYF	TGTGCCAGCGTCCCGGCACAGCAAGAGACCCAGTACTTC	TRBV2	once	.	TRBJ2-5
CATSDSRDKPYEQYF	TGTGCCACCAGTGATTCCCGGGACAAACCCTACGAGCAGTACTTC	TRBV24-1	.	.	TRBJ2-7
CASSFELAGNNEQFF	TGCGCCAGCAGCTTTGAACTAGCGGGGAACAATGAGCAGTTCTTC	TRBV5-1	.	TRBD2	TRBJ2-1
CASSRQSNEQFF	TGTGCCAGCAGCAGACAGTCCAATGAGCAGTTCTTC	TRBV11-3	.	.	TRBJ2-1
CASSSRTGFIPYEQYF	TGTGCCAGTAGTTCCCGGACAGGGTTTATTCCCTACGAGCAGTACTTC	TRBV19	few	TRBD1	TRBJ2-7
CASSQLSGNTEAFF	TGTGCCAGCAGCCAACTCTCAGGGAACACTGAAGCTTTCTTT	TRBV3-1/TRBV3-2	.	.	TRBJ1-1
CASSEIGTGGTGELFF	TGTGCCAGTAGTGAAATCGGGACAGGGGGAACCGGGGAGCTGTTTTTT	TRBV19	.	TRBD1	TRBJ2-2
CASSRQELVAGGYNEQFF	TGTGCCAGCAGCCGCCAGGAGTTGGTGGCGGGGGGATACAATGAGCAGTTCTTC	TRBV3-1/TRBV3-2	.	TRBD2	TRBJ2-1
CASSLNRDSPLHF	TGTGCCAGCAGCTTGAACAGAGATTCACCCCTCCACTTT	TRBV5-6	.	.	TRBJ1-6
CAISELGAGGSNQPQHF	TGTGCCATCAGTGAGTTGGGCGCGGGGGGTAGCAATCAGCCCCAGCATTTT	TRBV10-3	.	.	TRBJ1-5
CASSPPRRRGDANEQFF	TGTGCCAGCAGCCCACCCCGACGGCGGGGGGACGCGAATGAGCAGTTCTTC	TRBV7-9	.	TRBD2	TRBJ2-1
CASSLESSGGAAYNEQFF	TGTGCCAGCAGCTTAGAGAGCAGCGGGGGGGCCGCCTACAATGAGCAGTTCTTC	TRBV7-3	.	TRBD2	TRBJ2-1
CASSRTSGGHNEQFF	TGTGCCAGCAGCCGGACTAGCGGGGGTCATAATGAGCAGTTCTTC	TRBV5-4	.	TRBD2	TRBJ2-1
CASSQGLAVGQETQYF	TGCGCCAGCAGCCAAGGGCTAGCGGTGGGCCAAGAGACCCAGTACTTC	TRBV4-3	.	TRBD2	TRBJ2-5
CASSSPVPLRANVLTF	TGTGCCAGCAGCTCCCCGGTCCCTCTTAGGGCCAACGTCCTGACTTTC	TRBV7-9	.	.	TRBJ2-6
CSVASGTGTDTQYF	TGCAGCGTTGCCTCTGGGACAGGGACAGATACGCAGTATTTT	TRBV29-1	.	TRBD1	TRBJ2-3
CSVEDQGQGSASTGELFF	TGCAGCGTTGAAGATCAGGGACAGGGTTCCGCTAGCACCGGGGAGCTGTTTTTT	TRBV29-1	.	TRBD1	TRBJ2-2
CASRSTGYYGYTF	TGTGCCAGCAGATCTACAGGGTACTATGGCTACACCTTC	TRBV7-2	.	.	TRBJ1-2
CASSPDRLWAYSNQPQHF	TGTGCCAGCAGCCCGGACAGGTTGTGGGCTTATAGCAATCAGCCCCAGCATTTT	TRBV7-8	.	TRBD1	TRBJ1-5
CASSHLGQDPNSPLHF	TGCGCCAGCAGCCACCTAGGACAGGACCCTAATTCACCCCTCCACTTT	TRBV4-1	few	TRBD1	TRBJ1-6